A selection of T cell receptor beta chains follows, all from one sample in a study of OX40 agonist ivuxolimab in advanced cancers. Sequencing was performed with immunoSEQ multiplex PCR; in TCRdb, only in-frame clones are kept and a portion is missing. The table records roughly 50,000 clones, 80% of them present only once. The specimen was CD4+ or CD8+ T cells sorted from blood, collected in a trial of the OX40 agonist ivuxolimab. Source of these receptors: an adult with an advanced solid tumor such as melanoma, head and neck, liver or kidney cancer. The CDR3 runs from the conserved cysteine through the conserved F or W. The order of the fields is J gene, D gene, V gene, clone size, CDR3 protein, CDR3 DNA. The D gene is left open where the match is weak. Clone size, where shown, is once, few, many, or a class for clones that have expanded.

TRBJ1-1	-	TRBV5-4	medium-sized	CASSLAEDTLTEAFF	TGTGCCAGCAGCTTGGCCGAGGACACCCTCACTGAAGCTTTCTTT
TRBJ2-3	TRBD2	TRBV7-2	-	CASSSWGTSGRAVTDTQYF	TGTGCCAGCAGCTCATGGGGGACTAGCGGGAGGGCAGTAACAGATACGCAGTATTTT
TRBJ2-3	TRBD1	TRBV7-2	-	CASSLAGQGAGDTQYF	TGTGCCAGCAGCTTAGCTGGACAGGGGGCAGGAGATACGCAGTATTTT
TRBJ2-2	-	TRBV29-1	-	CSVQNTGELFF	TGCAGCGTTCAGAACACCGGGGAGCTGTTTTTT
TRBJ1-1	-	TRBV5-1	-	CASSLATVNTEAFF	TGCGCCAGCAGCTTAGCGACAGTAAACACTGAAGCTTTCTTT
TRBJ2-4	-	TRBV21-1	-	CASSTDTSLAKNIQYF	TGTGCCAGCAGCACCGACACTAGTCTAGCCAAAAACATTCAGTACTTC
TRBJ2-1	TRBD2	TRBV7-3	-	CASSQTGGPSNEQFF	TGTGCCAGCAGCCAGACGGGAGGGCCCTCCAATGAGCAGTTCTTC
TRBJ2-7	TRBD2	TRBV10-3	medium-sized	CAISESGTSGRGQYF	TGTGCCATCAGTGAGTCCGGGACTAGCGGGAGAGGGCAGTACTTC
TRBJ2-2	TRBD2	TRBV6-5	-	CASRGLAAGELFF	TGTGCCAGCAGAGGACTAGCGGCCGGGGAGCTGTTTTTT
TRBJ2-6	-	TRBV9	-	CASSARPSGANVLTF	TGTGCCAGCAGCGCCCGCCCCTCTGGGGCCAACGTCCTGACTTTC